The sequence of this T cell receptor (beta chain) was determined in a study of blood T cell repertoires in COVID-19. The overall study: Acute-phase and convalescent COVID-19 samples originated in the United States, Italy and Spain. The analysed material was cDNA or gDNA that came from T cells, B-cell-depleted T cells, or PBMCs.

In the original workflow: Reference gene primer amplification gave estimated nucleated cell counts. The assay was immunoSEQ multiplex PCR, and TCRdb's table has in-frame clones only and misses some. That table supplies the V and J calls and clone size; D and trimming were determined from the DNA. Among 250,000 to 350,000 clones listed, roughly 90% were seen once. Germline CDR1 is SQVTM and CDR2 is ANQGSEA. J was trimmed by 7 bases and V by 4 bases; bases with no gene match: 8. The CDR3 is made up of 13 amino acids. The sequenced material came from peripheral blood. The sequence was obtained from a man younger than 35 with active or convalescent COVID-19. The chain is built from TRBV29-1 and TRBJ2-5; 8 bases agree with TRBD1. CDR3 DNA: TGCAGCGTTGTTAACCAGGGGGCAGCGACCCAGTACTTC. Translating gives CSVVNQGAATQYF.